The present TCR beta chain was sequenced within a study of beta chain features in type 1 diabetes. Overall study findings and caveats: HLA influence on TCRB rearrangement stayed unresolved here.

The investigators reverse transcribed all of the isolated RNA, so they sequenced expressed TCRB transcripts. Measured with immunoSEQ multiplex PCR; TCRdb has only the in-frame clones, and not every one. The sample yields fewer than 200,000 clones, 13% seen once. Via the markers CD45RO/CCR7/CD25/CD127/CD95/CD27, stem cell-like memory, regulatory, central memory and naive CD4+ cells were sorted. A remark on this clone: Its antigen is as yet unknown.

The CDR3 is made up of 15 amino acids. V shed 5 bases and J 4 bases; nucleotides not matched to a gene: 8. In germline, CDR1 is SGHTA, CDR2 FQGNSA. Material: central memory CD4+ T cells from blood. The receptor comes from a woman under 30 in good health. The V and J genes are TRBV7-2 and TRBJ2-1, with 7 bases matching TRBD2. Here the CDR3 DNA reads TGTGCCAGCAGCGATGGAGCTAGCGGATACAATGAGCAGTTCTTC. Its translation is CASSDGASGYNEQFF.